This entry concerns a single TCR beta chain. Its antigen is not identified. This CDR3 has 15 residues. V dropped 5 bases and J dropped 0 bases, with 13 bases sitting between them. Germline values: CDR1 MNHNY, CDR2 SVGAGI (reference sequence). The data belong to a study of cytomegalovirus exposure and HLA in healthy donors. Study information: Researchers previously reported finding 90 million to 130 million unique TCR beta sequences from approximately 190 million T cells. General study results and limits: About 87% or about 30% of the time was how often most TCR beta V segments were productive, according to an earlier analysis.

The PCR used 60 Vbeta and 13 Jbeta primers. The protocol was immunoSEQ multiplex PCR, while the TCRdb copy is restricted to in-frame clones and leaves out a portion. Here the sample spans about 95,000 clones, 82% being singletons. The sample comprised PBMCs. This chain uses TRBV6-6 with TRBJ2-5, with D possibly TRBD1 on 6 matching bases. This clonotype was sampled from a man aged 30 to 45 in good health and CMV-seropositive. CDR3 DNA sequence: TGTGCCAGCAGTCCCGGACAGACCTACCAAGAGACCCAGTACTTC. The encoded protein is CASSPGQTYQETQYF.